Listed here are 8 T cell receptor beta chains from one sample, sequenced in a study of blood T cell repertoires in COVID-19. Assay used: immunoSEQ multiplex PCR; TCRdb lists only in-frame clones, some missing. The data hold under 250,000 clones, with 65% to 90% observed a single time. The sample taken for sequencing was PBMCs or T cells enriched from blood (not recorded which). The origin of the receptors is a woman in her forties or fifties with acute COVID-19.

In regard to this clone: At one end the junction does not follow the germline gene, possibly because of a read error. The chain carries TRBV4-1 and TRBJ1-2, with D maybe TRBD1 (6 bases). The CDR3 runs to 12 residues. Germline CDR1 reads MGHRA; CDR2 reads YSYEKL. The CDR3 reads CASSQAGTTFIF. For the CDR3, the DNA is TGCGCCAGCAGCCAAGCGGGGACAACCTTTATCTTC.

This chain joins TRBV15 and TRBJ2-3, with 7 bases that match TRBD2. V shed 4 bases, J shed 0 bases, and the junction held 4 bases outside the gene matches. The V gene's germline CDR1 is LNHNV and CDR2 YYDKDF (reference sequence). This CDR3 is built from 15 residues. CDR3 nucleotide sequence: TGTGCCACCAGCATGACTAGCCCTAGCACAGATACGCAGTATTTT. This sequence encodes CATSMTSPSTDTQYF.

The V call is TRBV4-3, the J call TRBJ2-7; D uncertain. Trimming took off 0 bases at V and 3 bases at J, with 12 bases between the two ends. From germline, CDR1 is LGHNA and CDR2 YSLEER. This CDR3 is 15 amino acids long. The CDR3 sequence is CASSQDRSANYEQYF. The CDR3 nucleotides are TGCGCCAGCAGCCAAGATCGCAGCGCTAACTACGAGCAGTACTTC.

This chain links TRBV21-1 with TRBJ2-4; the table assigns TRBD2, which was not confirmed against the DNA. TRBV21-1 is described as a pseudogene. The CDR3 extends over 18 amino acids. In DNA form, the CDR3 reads TGTGCCAGCAGCAAAGCGCTAGCGGGGGGGCCCACCAAAAACATTCAGTACTTC. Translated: CASSKALAGGPTKNIQYF.

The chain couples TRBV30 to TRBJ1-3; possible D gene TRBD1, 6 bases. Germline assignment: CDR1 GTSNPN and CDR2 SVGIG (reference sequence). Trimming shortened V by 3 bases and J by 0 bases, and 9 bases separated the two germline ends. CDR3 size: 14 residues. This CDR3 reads CAWSTRGSGNTIYF. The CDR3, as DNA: TGTGCCTGGAGCACCAGGGGCTCTGGAAACACCATATATTTT.

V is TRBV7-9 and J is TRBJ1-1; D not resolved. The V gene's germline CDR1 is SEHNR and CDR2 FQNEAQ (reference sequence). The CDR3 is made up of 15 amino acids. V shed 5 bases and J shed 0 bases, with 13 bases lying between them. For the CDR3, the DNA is TGTGCCAGCAGCCCCATAGTAATAATGAACACTGAAGCTTTCTTT. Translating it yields CASSPIVIMNTEAFF.

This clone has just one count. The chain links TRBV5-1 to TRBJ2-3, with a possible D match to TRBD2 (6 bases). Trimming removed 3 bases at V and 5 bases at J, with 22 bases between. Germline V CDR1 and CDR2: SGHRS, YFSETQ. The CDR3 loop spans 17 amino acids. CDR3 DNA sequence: TGCGCCAGCAGCTACTCCAACTCCGGGGGAAGGGGAGATACGCAGTATTTT. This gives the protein CASSYSNSGGRGDTQYF.

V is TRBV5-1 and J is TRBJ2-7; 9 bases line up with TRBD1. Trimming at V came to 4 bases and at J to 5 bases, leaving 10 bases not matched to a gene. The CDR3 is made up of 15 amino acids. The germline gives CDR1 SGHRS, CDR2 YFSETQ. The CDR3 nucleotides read TGCGCCAGCAGCCCAACGGGACAGGGTATCGACGAGCAGTACTTC. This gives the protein CASSPTGQGIDEQYF.